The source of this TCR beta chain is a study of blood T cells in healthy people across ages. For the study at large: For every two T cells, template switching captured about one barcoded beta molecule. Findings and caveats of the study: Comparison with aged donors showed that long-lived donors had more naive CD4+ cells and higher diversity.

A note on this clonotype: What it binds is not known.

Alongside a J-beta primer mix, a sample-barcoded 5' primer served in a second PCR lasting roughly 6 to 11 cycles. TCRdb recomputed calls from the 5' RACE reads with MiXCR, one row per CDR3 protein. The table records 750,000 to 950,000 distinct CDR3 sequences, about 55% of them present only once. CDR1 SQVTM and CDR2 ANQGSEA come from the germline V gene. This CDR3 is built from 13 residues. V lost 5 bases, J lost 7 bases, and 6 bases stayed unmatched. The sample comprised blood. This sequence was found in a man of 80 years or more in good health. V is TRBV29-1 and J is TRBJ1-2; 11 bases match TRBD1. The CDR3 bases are TGCAGCGTTCCGGGACAGGGGGTCGGTGGCTACACCTTC. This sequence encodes CSVPGQGVGGYTF.